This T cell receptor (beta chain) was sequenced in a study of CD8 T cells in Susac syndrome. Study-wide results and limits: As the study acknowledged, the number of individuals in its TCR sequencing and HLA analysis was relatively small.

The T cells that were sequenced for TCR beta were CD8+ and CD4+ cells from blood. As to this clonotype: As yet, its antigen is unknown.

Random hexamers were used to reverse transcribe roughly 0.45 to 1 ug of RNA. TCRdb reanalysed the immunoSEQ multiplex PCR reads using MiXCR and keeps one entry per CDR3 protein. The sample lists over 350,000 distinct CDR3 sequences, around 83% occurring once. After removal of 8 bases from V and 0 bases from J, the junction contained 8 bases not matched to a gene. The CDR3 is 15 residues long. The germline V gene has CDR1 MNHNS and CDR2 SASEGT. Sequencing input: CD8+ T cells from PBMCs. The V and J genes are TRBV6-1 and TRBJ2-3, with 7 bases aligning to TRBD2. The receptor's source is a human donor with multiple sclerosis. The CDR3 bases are TGTGCCAGCTCCTCGTTTAGCGGGAGCACAGATACGCAGTATTTT. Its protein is CASSSFSGSTDTQYF.